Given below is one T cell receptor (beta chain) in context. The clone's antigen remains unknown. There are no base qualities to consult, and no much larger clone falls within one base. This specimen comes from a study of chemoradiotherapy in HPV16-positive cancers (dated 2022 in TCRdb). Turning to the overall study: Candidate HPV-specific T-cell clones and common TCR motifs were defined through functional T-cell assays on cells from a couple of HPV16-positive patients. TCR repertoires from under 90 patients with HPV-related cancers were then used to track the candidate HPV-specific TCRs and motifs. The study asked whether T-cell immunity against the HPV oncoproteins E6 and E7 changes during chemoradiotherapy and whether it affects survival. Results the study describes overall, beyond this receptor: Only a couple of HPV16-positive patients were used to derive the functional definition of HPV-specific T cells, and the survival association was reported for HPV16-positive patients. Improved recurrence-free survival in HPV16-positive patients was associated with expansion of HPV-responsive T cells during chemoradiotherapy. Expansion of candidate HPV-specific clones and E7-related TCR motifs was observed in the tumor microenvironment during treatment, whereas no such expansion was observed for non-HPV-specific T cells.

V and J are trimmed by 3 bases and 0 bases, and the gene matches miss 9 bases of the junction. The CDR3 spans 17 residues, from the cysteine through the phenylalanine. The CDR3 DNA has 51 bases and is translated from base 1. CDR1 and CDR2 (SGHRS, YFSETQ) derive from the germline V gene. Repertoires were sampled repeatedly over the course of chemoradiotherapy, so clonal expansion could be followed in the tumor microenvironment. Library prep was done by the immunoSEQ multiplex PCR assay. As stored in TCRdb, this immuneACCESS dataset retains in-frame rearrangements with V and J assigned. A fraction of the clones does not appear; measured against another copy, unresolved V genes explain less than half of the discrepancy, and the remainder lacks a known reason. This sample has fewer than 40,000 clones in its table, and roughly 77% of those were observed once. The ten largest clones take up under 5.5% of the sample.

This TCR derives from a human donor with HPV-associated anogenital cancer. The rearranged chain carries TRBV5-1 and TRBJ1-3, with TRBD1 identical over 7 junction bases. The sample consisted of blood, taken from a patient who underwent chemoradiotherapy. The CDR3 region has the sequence CASSWGGQSDSGNTIYF. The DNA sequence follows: TGCGCCAGCAGCTGGGGGGGACAGAGCGACTCTGGAAACACCATATATTTT.